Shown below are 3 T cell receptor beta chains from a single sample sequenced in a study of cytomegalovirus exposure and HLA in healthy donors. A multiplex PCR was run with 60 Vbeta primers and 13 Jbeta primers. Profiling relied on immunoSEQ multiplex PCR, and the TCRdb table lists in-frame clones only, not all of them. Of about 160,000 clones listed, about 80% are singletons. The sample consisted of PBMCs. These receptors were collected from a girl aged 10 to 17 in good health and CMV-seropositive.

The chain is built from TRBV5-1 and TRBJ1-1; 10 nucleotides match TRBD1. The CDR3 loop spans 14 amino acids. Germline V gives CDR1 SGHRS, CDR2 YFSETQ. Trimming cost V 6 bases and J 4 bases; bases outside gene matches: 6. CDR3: CASTKDRGFTEAFF. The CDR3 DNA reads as TGCGCCAGCACCAAGGACAGGGGGTTCACTGAAGCTTTCTTT. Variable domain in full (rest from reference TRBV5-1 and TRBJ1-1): KAGVTQTPRYLIKTRGQQVTLSCSPISGHRSVSWYQQTPGQGLQFLFEYFSETQRNKGNFPGRFSGRQFSNSRSEMNVSTLELGDSALYLCASTKDRGFTEAFFGQGTRLTVV.

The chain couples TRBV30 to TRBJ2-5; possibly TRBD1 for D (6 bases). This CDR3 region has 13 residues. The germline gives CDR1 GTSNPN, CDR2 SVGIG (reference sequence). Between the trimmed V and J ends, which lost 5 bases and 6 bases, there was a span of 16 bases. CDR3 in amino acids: CAWVLTGGKTQYF. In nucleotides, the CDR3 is TGTGCCTGGGTCCTCACTGGGGGCAAGACCCAGTACTTC.

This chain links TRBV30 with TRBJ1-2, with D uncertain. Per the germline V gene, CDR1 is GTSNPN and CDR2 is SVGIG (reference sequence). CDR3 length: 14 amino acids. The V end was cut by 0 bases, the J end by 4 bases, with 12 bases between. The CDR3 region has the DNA TGTGCCTGGAGTGTACTCGATGCTACCTATGGCTACACCTTC. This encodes CAWSVLDATYGYTF.